Shown below are 24 T cell receptor beta chains from a single sample sequenced in a study of blood T cell repertoires in COVID-19. TCRdb's copy holds only in-frame clones and misses some; the assay was immunoSEQ multiplex PCR. The sample records under 95,000 clones, approximately 90% being singletons. Material: peripheral blood. These receptors were taken from a man aged 50 to 60 with COVID-19, enrolled during active disease.

This chain's CDR3 is CASSEQGVARLHSYEQYF. The CDR3 coding sequence is TGTGCCAGCAGTGAACAGGGGGTTGCGCGACTTCACTCCTACGAGCAGTACTTC. V usage is TRBV6-1 and J usage is TRBJ2-7; 7 bases are shared with TRBD1. V was clipped by 2 bases and J by 0 bases; unmatched bases: 13. This CDR3 contains 18 residues. Germline V gives CDR1 MNHNS, CDR2 SASEGT.

This clone was seen just once. The V and J genes are TRBV7-8 and TRBJ2-7; perhaps TRBD2 as D (6 bases). Trimming cost V 2 bases and J 1 base, with 12 bases left between them. Germline V gene data show CDR1 as SGHVS and CDR2 as FQNEAQ. The CDR3 has 15 amino acids. CDR3 in amino acids: CASSLSGSGSYEQYV. As DNA, the CDR3 is TGTGCCAGCAGCTTATCCGGGAGTGGGTCCTACGAGCAGTACGTC.

V usage is TRBV30 and J usage is TRBJ2-7; D is perhaps TRBD1 (5 bases). The germline V gene has CDR1 GTSNPN and CDR2 SVGIG (reference sequence). V gave up 5 bases and J gave up 4 bases, with 12 bases separating them. The CDR3 extends over 12 amino acids. DNA for the CDR3: TGTGCCTGGCGTCAGGGAAATTACGAGCAGTACTTC. This sequence encodes CAWRQGNYEQYF.

The DNA for the CDR3 is TGTGCCTGGAGTGTACCCGCAGGGAATCAGCCCCAGCATTTT. This encodes CAWSVPAGNQPQHF. V is TRBV30 and J is TRBJ1-5; a weak D match, TRBD1 (5 bases). The V and J ends lost 0 bases and 4 bases respectively, with 10 bases between them. The CDR3 contains 14 residues. Germline V CDR1 and CDR2: GTSNPN, SVGIG (reference sequence).

The V gene is TRBV11-3, the J gene TRBJ2-1; maybe TRBD2 (6 bases). V lost 0 bases and J 5 bases, leaving 11 bases between the germline ends. In germline, CDR1 is SGHNT, CDR2 YENEEA. The CDR3 totals 15 residues. In nucleotides, the CDR3 is TGTGCCAGCAGCTTAGATCCGATAGCGGACAATGAGCAGTTCTTC. It is translated as CASSLDPIADNEQFF.

The chain recombines TRBV11-2 with TRBJ2-7; D unresolved. The CDR3 is made up of 14 amino acids. Germline CDR1 is SGHAT and CDR2 is FQNNGV. Trimming shortened V by 1 base and J by 3 bases, and 10 bases separated the two germline ends. CDR3 in DNA: TGTGCCAGCAGCTTAGGTCCCCGTAACTACGAGCAGTACGTC. It codes for CASSLGPRNYEQYV.

Only one count was recorded for this clone. The V call is TRBV6-4, the J call TRBJ2-1; 9 nucleotides agree with TRBD1. Per germline, CDR1 MRHNA and CDR2 SNTAGT. With V trimmed by 6 bases and J by 4 bases, 13 bases remained unmatched. This CDR3 is 17 amino acids long. The CDR3: CASSDRPTGGAYNEQFF. CDR3 DNA sequence: TGTGCCAGCAGCGACCGTCCCACAGGGGGCGCTTACAATGAGCAGTTCTTC.

J is TRBJ2-2 and V is TRBV9; 10 positions match TRBD2. This CDR3 comprises 17 residues. The J segment lost 8 bases and the V segment lost 0 bases, leaving 10 bases of the junction unmatched. Germline V gene data show CDR1 as SGDLS and CDR2 as YYNGEE. The CDR3 DNA reads as TGTGCCAGCAGCGTAGAAATTAGCGGGAGGATCGGGGGGGAGCTGTTTTTT. As protein: CASSVEISGRIGGELFF.

V is TRBV28 and J is TRBJ2-3; 7 bases agree with TRBD1. V lost 5 bases and J lost 0; bases outside the gene matches: 11. This CDR3 is 17 amino acids long. Per germline, CDR1 MDHEN and CDR2 SYDVKM. In DNA, the CDR3 is TGTGCCAGCAGTCTTCCGCGACAGGGTGGAAGCACAGATACGCAGTATTTT. It encodes CASSLPRQGGSTDTQYF. Complete variable domain (other parts from reference TRBV28 and TRBJ2-3): DVKVTQSSRYLVKRTGEKVFLECVQDMDHENMFWYRQDPGLGLRLIYFSYDVKMKEKGDIPEGYSVSREKKERFSLILESASTNQTSMYLCASSLPRQGGSTDTQYFGPGTRLTVL.

V is TRBV19 and J is TRBJ2-5, with D perhaps TRBD2 (7 bases). The V end lost 6 bases, the J end lost 5 bases, and 19 bases lay between the germline ends. In germline, CDR1 is LNHDA, CDR2 SQIVND (reference sequence). This CDR3 is 15 amino acids long. In DNA form, the CDR3 reads TGTGCCAGTAGCGTGGGGAGGGCAGGGGTTGAGACCCAGTACTTC. Encoded protein: CASSVGRAGVETQYF.

This clone was seen a handful of times. J is TRBJ1-3 and V is TRBV6-6; 12 positions agree with TRBD1. In germline, CDR1 is MNHNY, CDR2 SVGAGI (reference sequence). The CDR3 is made up of 14 amino acids. Unmatched junction bases numbered 0, after V lost 5 bases and J lost 4 bases. DNA of the CDR3: TGTGCCAGCAGTGGGACAGGGGGCGGAAACACCATATATTTT. Its protein product is CASSGTGGGNTIYF.

The genes are TRBV5-4 and TRBJ2-7; 8 bases align to TRBD1. V lost 4 bases, J lost 6 bases, and 3 bases stayed unmatched. The CDR3 is 12 amino acids. The germline gives CDR1 SGHNT, CDR2 YYREEE (reference sequence). The chain's CDR3 is CASSGTGGEQYV. The CDR3 DNA reads TGTGCCAGCAGCGGCACAGGGGGCGAGCAGTACGTC.

This clone was found a few times. The J gene is TRBJ1-6, the V gene TRBV30, with D unclear. The CDR3 has 12 amino acids. Germline lookup yields CDR1 GTSNPN and CDR2 SVGIG (reference sequence). Trimming pared 4 bases from V and 10 bases from J, leaving 11 bases between. Here the CDR3 DNA reads TGTGCCTGGAATGTGAGGGTCTCACCCCTCCACTTT. It encodes CAWNVRVSPLHF.

The V and J genes are TRBV6-1 and TRBJ2-1; maybe TRBD2 (6 bases). V lost 4 bases to trimming and J lost 3 bases, with 16 bases between them. Germline V gene sequence: CDR1 MNHNS, CDR2 SASEGT. The CDR3 extends over 16 amino acids. In DNA, the CDR3 is TGTGCCAGCAGTGTTCTTAGCGGCTATAGCTACAATGAGCAGTTCTTC. It codes for CASSVLSGYSYNEQFF.

The rearrangement uses TRBV7-3 and TRBJ1-1; D remains ambiguous. V lost 5 bases and J 1 base, leaving 8 bases between the germline ends. Germline assignment: CDR1 SGHTA and CDR2 FQGTGA. The CDR3 has 13 amino acids. The CDR3 DNA reads as TGTGCCAGCAGCCCTAACGGGAACACTGAAGCTTTCTTT. Translated, it gives CASSPNGNTEAFF.

This clone was counted once. V usage is TRBV5-8 and J usage is TRBJ2-3; 7 nucleotides match TRBD1. The CDR3 extends over 15 amino acids. J gave up 4 bases and V 1 base, and 6 bases lay outside the gene matches. Germline V gives CDR1 SGHTS, CDR2 YDEGEE. The CDR3 reads CASSLLLRGSDTQYF. For the CDR3, the DNA is TGTGCCAGCAGCTTGTTACTCAGGGGGTCAGATACGCAGTATTTT. The whole variable domain, remainder taken from reference TRBV5-8 and TRBJ2-3, is EAGVTQSPTHLIKTRGQQATLRCSPISGHTSVYWYQQALGLGLQFLLWYDEGEERNRGNFPPRFSGRQFPNYSSELNVNALELEDSALYLCASSLLLRGSDTQYFGPGTRLTVL.

The V call is TRBV15, the J call TRBJ2-4, with D possibly TRBD2 on 6 matching bases. This CDR3 is 13 amino acids long. Trimming cost V 3 bases and J 4 bases, with 7 bases left between them. Germline V lookup: CDR1 LNHNV, CDR2 YYDKDF (reference sequence). As DNA, the CDR3 is TGTGCCACCAGCAGGGGGGGTAAAAACATTCAGTACTTC. Its translation: CATSRGGKNIQYF.

The chain joins TRBV28 to TRBJ1-4; D remains unclear. The CDR3 runs to 12 residues. V was clipped by 6 bases and J by 7 bases, with 9 bases between them. Germline loops: CDR1 MDHEN, CDR2 SYDVKM. The CDR3 region is CASSPASEKLFF. DNA of the CDR3: TGTGCCAGCAGCCCCGCTAGTGAAAAACTGTTTTTT.

The DNA for the CDR3 is TGTGCCAGCTCACCAGCAGGGGTGGGTGTTGAAAAACTGTTTTTT. It codes for CASSPAGVGVEKLFF. The chain recombines TRBV18 with TRBJ1-4; perhaps TRBD1 as D (6 bases). There are 15 residues in the CDR3. V lost 2 bases, J lost 7 bases, and 14 bases lay in between. Germline CDR1 and CDR2: KGHSH and LQKENI.

This chain connects TRBV19 to TRBJ2-7; D is unresolved. Germline assignment: CDR1 LNHDA and CDR2 SQIVND (reference sequence). With 3 bases removed from V and 0 bases from J, the gap between germline ends came to 12 bases. This CDR3 has 15 amino acids. CDR3 in DNA: TGTGCCAGTAGTATTCATTTACAGTCCTCCTACGAGCAGTACTTC. Its protein product is CASSIHLQSSYEQYF.

The rearrangement joins TRBV5-5 to TRBJ1-4; D is possibly TRBD1 (5 bases). V dropped 4 bases and J dropped 5 bases, with 12 bases sitting between them. The length of the CDR3 is 14 residues. Germline V gene data show CDR1 as SGHKS and CDR2 as YYEKEE (reference sequence). The CDR3 is CASSSWGVNEKLFF. The DNA of the CDR3 is TGTGCCAGCAGCAGTTGGGGCGTCAATGAAAAACTGTTTTTT.

The chain uses TRBV28 and TRBJ1-1, with 9 bases aligning to TRBD1. Germline V gene lookup returns CDR1 MDHEN and CDR2 SYDVKM. V shed 4 bases, J shed 0 bases, and the junction held 6 bases outside the gene matches. CDR3 length: 16 amino acids. DNA for the CDR3: TGTGCCAGCAGTTCCCCTCGACAGGGGGTGAACACTGAAGCTTTCTTT. Translating gives CASSSPRQGVNTEAFF.

The chain combines TRBV6-2 or TRBV6-3 with TRBJ2-7; D is perhaps TRBD1 (6 bases). Deletions cut 0 bases from V and 3 bases from J, with 15 bases between. CDR3 length: 16 amino acids. CDR1 and CDR2 (germline): MNHEY, SVGEGT. CDR3 protein: CASSYSRDIGRYEQYF. The CDR3 DNA sequence: TGTGCCAGCAGTTACTCCCGGGACATAGGACGCTACGAGCAGTACTTC.

The J gene is TRBJ2-3, the V gene TRBV19; D is perhaps TRBD2 (6 bases). Germline CDR1 reads LNHDA; CDR2 reads SQIVND (reference sequence). The CDR3 extends over 14 amino acids. Trimming took 1 base from V and 6 from J, leaving 11 bases between them. The CDR3, as DNA: TGTGCCAGTAGTATAGCGGGAGTGGGGGATACGCAGTATTTT. This translates into CASSIAGVGDTQYF.